The entry that follows covers one T cell receptor beta chain sequence. The data are from a study of PD-L1 blockade in urothelial cancer. The overall study: Blood was tested 3 weeks (second dose) and 6 weeks into treatment.

Each PCR reaction had synthetic TCR analog templates spiked into it. Sequenced by immunoSEQ multiplex PCR; TCRdb stores in-frame clones only, minus some. The repertoire includes 50,000 to 60,000 clones, 85% to 90% of them detected once, and around 2.5% sits in the top ten. As for time point: peripheral blood 6 weeks after treatment start. Patients had locally advanced or metastatic urothelial carcinoma. Every patient provided from 1 to 8 samples, collected pretreatment and on-treatment. CDR3 length: 18 amino acids. Trimming pared 3 bases from V and 4 bases from J, leaving 23 bases between. Germline assignment: CDR1 SNHLY and CDR2 FYNNEI.

Source: PBMCs, taken around atezolizumab (anti-PD-L1) treatment. The TCR originated in a man in his sixties with urothelial cancer. The chain links TRBV2 to TRBJ2-3; D gene unclear. The CDR3 nucleotides read TGTGCCAGCAGTGACAGAGTAATCGTGCAGGTTTGGTCAGATACGCAGTATTTT. This codes for CASSDRVIVQVWSDTQYF.